This T cell receptor (beta chain) was identified in a study of cytomegalovirus exposure and HLA in healthy donors. Findings and caveats of the study: A prior analysis recorded that most TCR beta V segments were productive about 87% or about 30% of the time.

Trimming at V came to 5 bases and at J to 3 bases, leaving 7 bases not matched to a gene. Germline CDR1 is SEHNR and CDR2 is FQNEAQ (reference sequence). CDR3 length: 16 amino acids. With respect to this clone: Its antigen is not identified.

13 Jbeta primers and 60 Vbeta primers were used for the PCR. Here immunoSEQ multiplex PCR was the method, and the copy in TCRdb shows in-frame clones only, minus some. The sample contains 200,000 to 250,000 clones, 78% of which appear only once. The receptor was isolated from a male donor in good health and CMV-seronegative. The genes are TRBV7-9 and TRBJ2-1, with 10 bases that match TRBD2. Material: PBMCs. The CDR3 nucleotides read TGTGCCAGCAGCCCTCTAGCGGGAGAAGACTACAATGAGCAGTTCTTC. This sequence encodes CASSPLAGEDYNEQFF.